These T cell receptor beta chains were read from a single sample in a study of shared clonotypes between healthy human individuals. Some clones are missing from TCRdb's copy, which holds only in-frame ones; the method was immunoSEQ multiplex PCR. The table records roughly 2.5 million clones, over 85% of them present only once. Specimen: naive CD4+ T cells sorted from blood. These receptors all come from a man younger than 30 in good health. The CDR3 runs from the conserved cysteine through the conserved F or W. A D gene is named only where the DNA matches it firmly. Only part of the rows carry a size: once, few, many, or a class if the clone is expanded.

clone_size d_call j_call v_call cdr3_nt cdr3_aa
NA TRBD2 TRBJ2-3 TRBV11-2 TGTGCCAGCAGCTTAGGGGGGGGGTTCACAGATACGCAGTATTTT CASSLGGGFTDTQYF
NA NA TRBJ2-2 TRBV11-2 TGTGCCAGCAGCCAGCATCGAGGGGCTAGCGCGAACACCGGGGAGCTGTTTTTT CASSQHRGASANTGELFF
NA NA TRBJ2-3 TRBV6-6 TGTGCCAGCAGTGCCCCCGGGGCCGGGGAGGATACGCAGTATTTT CASSAPGAGEDTQYF
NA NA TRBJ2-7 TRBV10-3 TGTGCCATCAGGAATTCCTACGAGCAGTACTTC CAIRNSYEQYF
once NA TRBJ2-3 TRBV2 TGTGCCAGCAGTGGCCACGGTCTGGGCACAGATACGCAGTATTTT CASSGHGLGTDTQYF
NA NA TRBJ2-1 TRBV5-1 TGCGCCAGCAGCCGGGAGTATGAGCAGTTCTTC CASSREYEQFF
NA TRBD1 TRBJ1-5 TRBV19 TGTGCCAGTCAGCAGGGGGTACATCAGCCCCAGCATTTT CASQQGVHQPQHF
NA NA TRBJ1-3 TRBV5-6 TGTGCCAGCAGCAGGGACGGGAGCTCTGGAAACACCATATATTTT CASSRDGSSGNTIYF
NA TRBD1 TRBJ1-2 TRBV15 TGTGCCACCAGCAGAGCTGGACAGGACCCCTATGGCTACACCTTC CATSRAGQDPYGYTF
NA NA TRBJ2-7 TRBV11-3 TGTGCCAGCAGCTTGCGCGGTGGGTCCTACGAGCAGTACTTC CASSLRGGSYEQYF
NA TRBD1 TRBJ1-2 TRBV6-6 TGTGCCAGCAGTTACACAGGGGCTAACTATGGCTACACCTTC CASSYTGANYGYTF
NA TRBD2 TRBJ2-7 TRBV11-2 TGTGCCAGCAGCATAGCGGGAGGGAACGAGCAGTACTTC CASSIAGGNEQYF
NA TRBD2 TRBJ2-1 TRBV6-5 TGTGCCAGCAGTTGGGCGGGAGTATTTGGGAATGAGCAGTTCTTC CASSWAGVFGNEQFF
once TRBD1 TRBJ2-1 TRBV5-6 TGTGCCAGCAGCTTGCTCGCAACAGGGGGCCCACTGCATGAGCAGTTCTTC CASSLLATGGPLHEQFF
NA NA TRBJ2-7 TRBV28 TGTGCCAGCAGTCCCGGGACTCAAAAGAGCTCCTACGAGCAGTACTTC CASSPGTQKSSYEQYF
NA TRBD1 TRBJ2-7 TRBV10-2 TGCGCCAGCAGCGGGGACAGGGGTTACGAGCAGTACTTC CASSGDRGYEQYF
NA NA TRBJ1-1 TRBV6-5 TGTGCCAGCAGTTACGGGGGGCTGGTGAACACTGAAGCTTTCTTT CASSYGGLVNTEAFF
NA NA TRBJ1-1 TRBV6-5 TGTGCCAGCAGGGGGATTGAGAACACTGAAGCTTTCTTT CASRGIENTEAFF
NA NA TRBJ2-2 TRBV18 TGTGCCAGCTCAACGACCGGGACAAAGGGGGCCGGGGAGCTGTTTTTT CASSTTGTKGAGELFF
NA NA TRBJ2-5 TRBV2 TGTGCCAGCAGAGGCAGGGGTGAAGAGACCCAGTACTTC CASRGRGEETQYF
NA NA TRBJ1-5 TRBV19 TGTGCCAGTAGTATAGGACCCTCCGACCAGCCCCAGCATTTT CASSIGPSDQPQHF
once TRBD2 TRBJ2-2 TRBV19 TGTGCCATAGGACTAGCGGGGAACGCGAACACCGGGGAGCTGTTTTTT CAIGLAGNANTGELFF
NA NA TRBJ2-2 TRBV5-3 TGTGCCAGAAGCTTGTTGAACACCGGGGAGCTGTTTTTT CARSLLNTGELFF